These T cell receptor beta chains were read from a single sample in a study of T-cell reconstitution after alpha-beta-depleted transplantation in children. MiXCR was run by TCRdb on the PCR reads, yielding one entry per CDR3 protein. The data hold 450,000 to 700,000 distinct CDR3 sequences, with 27% observed a single time. Sequencing used PBMCs, obtained before TCRalphabeta/CD19-depleted stem cell transplant. Receptor source: a boy in the first two years of life with Wiskott-Aldrich syndrome, due to receive a stem cell transplant. CDR3s include the opening cysteine and the closing phenylalanine or tryptophan. A D gene is named only where the DNA matches it firmly. The listing skips clone size in some rows; elsewhere it reads once, few, many or a size class.

v_gene	abundance	d_gene	j_gene	CDR3aa	CDR3nt
TRBV29-1	NA	NA	TRBJ1-1	CSVRPRAENTEAFF	TGCAGCGTTCGCCCCAGGGCCGAGAACACTGAAGCTTTCTTT
TRBV5-1	few	NA	TRBJ2-1	CASSSQLGGRDEQFF	TGCGCCAGCAGCTCGCAACTAGGCGGACGCGATGAGCAGTTCTTC
TRBV9	few	NA	TRBJ2-7	CASSVAELSYEQYF	TGTGCCAGCAGCGTAGCAGAACTCTCCTACGAGCAGTACTTC
TRBV5-4	NA	TRBD2	TRBJ2-1	CAIAGGPANEQFF	TGTGCCATTGCGGGAGGGCCAGCGAATGAGCAGTTCTTC
TRBV6-5	NA	NA	TRBJ1-2	CASSYSNTGVGYTF	TGTGCCAGCAGTTACTCGAATACTGGGGTTGGCTACACCTTC
TRBV27	few	TRBD1	TRBJ2-3	CASRTGVGTDTQYF	TGTGCCAGCCGGACAGGGGTGGGCACAGATACGCAGTATTTT
TRBV5-1	NA	NA	TRBJ2-1	CASSLWPGLRYNEQFF	TGCGCCAGCAGCTTGTGGCCGGGGCTGCGGTACAATGAGCAGTTCTTC
TRBV25-1	few	NA	TRBJ1-2	CASSESPYYGYTF	TGTGCCAGCAGTGAATCACCTTACTATGGCTACACCTTC
TRBV27	few	NA	TRBJ2-1	CASISYGGPSSYNEQFF	TGTGCCAGCATCAGTTATGGCGGGCCGAGCTCCTACAATGAGCAGTTCTTC
TRBV4-1	few	NA	TRBJ1-2	CASSQEYGGKGAHYGYTF	TGCGCCAGCAGCCAAGAATACGGGGGTAAAGGGGCCCACTATGGCTACACCTTC
TRBV10-3	NA	NA	TRBJ1-1	CAIRQNTEAFF	TGTGCCATCAGACAGAACACTGAAGCTTTCTTT
TRBV6-1	NA	NA	TRBJ1-5	CASSRVSRRPQHF	TGTGCCAGCAGTCGGGTCTCCCGTCGGCCCCAGCATTTT
TRBV12-3/TRBV12-4	NA	NA	TRBJ2-7	CASSQGRPAYEQYF	TGTGCCAGCAGTCAGGGTCGTCCCGCCTACGAGCAGTACTTC
TRBV6-1	NA	NA	TRBJ1-5	CASRQGLQNQPQHF	TGTGCCAGCAGGCAGGGACTTCAAAATCAGCCCCAGCATTTT
TRBV5-6	NA	TRBD2	TRBJ2-1	CASSLDPGGNEQFF	TGTGCCAGCAGCTTGGACCCGGGGGGCAATGAGCAGTTCTTC
TRBV5-1	NA	NA	TRBJ2-7	CASSLEPGRYEQYF	TGCGCCAGCAGCTTGGAACCAGGGAGGTACGAGCAGTACTTC
TRBV29-1	NA	TRBD1	TRBJ1-1	CSVVRGGGRGEAFF	TGCAGCGTTGTTCGGGGAGGGGGCCGGGGTGAAGCTTTCTTT
TRBV5-1	NA	NA	TRBJ2-5	CASSLGRAGNQETQYF	TGCGCCAGCAGCTTGGGGAGGGCAGGCAACCAAGAGACCCAGTACTTC
TRBV5-1	few	NA	TRBJ2-3	CASSFGPPGADTQYF	TGCGCCAGCAGCTTCGGTCCCCCGGGGGCAGATACGCAGTATTTT
TRBV3-1	few	NA	TRBJ2-1	CASSQAGLQFF	TGTGCCAGCAGCCAAGCGGGTCTGCAGTTCTTC
TRBV20-1	NA	TRBD2	TRBJ2-7	CSARELRTSGGKEQYF	TGCAGTGCTAGGGAATTAAGAACTAGCGGGGGCAAGGAGCAGTACTTC
TRBV9	NA	TRBD2	TRBJ2-7	CASSVGEGRTYEQYF	TGTGCCAGCAGCGTAGGGGAGGGTAGAACCTACGAGCAGTACTTC
TRBV20-1	NA	TRBD1	TRBJ1-1	CSASKTGTGGTEAFF	TGCAGTGCTAGTAAAACCGGGACAGGGGGAACTGAAGCTTTCTTT
TRBV20-1	NA	TRBD2	TRBJ2-2	CSAEIAGGLTGELFF	TGCAGTGCTGAAATAGCGGGAGGTCTCACCGGGGAGCTGTTTTTT
TRBV28	NA	TRBD2	TRBJ2-1	CASSLPRTSGSPAEQFF	TGTGCCAGCAGTTTGCCTAGGACTAGCGGGAGCCCTGCGGAGCAGTTCTTC
TRBV7-9	few	TRBD1	TRBJ2-1	CASSFSMGQGANEQFF	TGTGCCAGCAGCTTTAGTATGGGACAGGGGGCGAATGAGCAGTTCTTC
TRBV5-1	NA	TRBD1	TRBJ1-1	CASSPERQGQGKAFF	TGCGCCAGCAGCCCGGAGAGACAGGGGCAGGGAAAAGCTTTCTTT
TRBV7-2	few	NA	TRBJ2-1	CASGLWGEPYNEQFF	TGTGCCAGCGGCCTGTGGGGTGAACCCTACAATGAGCAGTTCTTC
TRBV12-5	NA	TRBD1	TRBJ2-7	CASGYKGQNSYEQYF	TGTGCTAGTGGCTACAAGGGACAGAACTCCTACGAGCAGTACTTC
TRBV5-5	few	NA	TRBJ1-4	CASSFGQLKNEKLFF	TGTGCCAGCAGCTTCGGACAGTTGAAGAATGAAAAACTGTTTTTT
TRBV7-2	NA	TRBD1	TRBJ2-1	CASSSLRGRTYNEQFF	TGTGCCAGCAGCTCGCTCAGGGGGCGAACCTACAATGAGCAGTTCTTC
TRBV10-3	NA	TRBD2	TRBJ2-1	CAISGTSGSNEQFF	TGTGCCATCAGTGGGACTAGCGGGAGCAATGAGCAGTTCTTC
TRBV5-1	few	TRBD1	TRBJ2-7	CASSEGTGPEQYF	TGCGCCAGCAGCGAAGGGACAGGGCCCGAGCAGTACTTC
TRBV11-1	NA	TRBD2	TRBJ2-3	CATDGTSGRRRDSNTQYF	TGTGCCACCGACGGGACTAGCGGCCGTAGGAGGGATTCCAATACGCAGTATTTT
TRBV7-2	NA	NA	TRBJ1-6	CASSLAGGDGSPLHF	TGTGCCAGCAGCTTAGCCGGGGGCGACGGTTCACCCCTCCACTTT
TRBV20-1	few	NA	TRBJ2-1	CSARVGGSYNEQFF	TGCAGTGCTAGGGTGGGGGGCTCCTACAATGAGCAGTTCTTC
TRBV20-1	few	NA	TRBJ1-2	CSASRDRYGYTF	TGCAGTGCTAGCCGGGACCGCTATGGCTACACCTTC
TRBV5-1	NA	NA	TRBJ2-2	CASSLLVEELFF	TGCGCCAGCAGCTTACTAGTTGAGGAGCTGTTTTTT
TRBV6-5	once	NA	TRBJ2-1	CASSYRASSSSYNEQFF	TGTGCCAGCAGTTACAGAGCTAGCTCCAGCTCCTACAATGAGCAGTTCTTC
TRBV25-1	NA	TRBD2	TRBJ2-1	CASSERASGSYNEQFF	TGTGCCAGCAGTGAACGGGCTAGCGGGAGTTACAATGAGCAGTTCTTC
TRBV4-1	NA	TRBD2	TRBJ2-1	CASSQERELAGWGEQFF	TGCGCCAGCAGCCAAGAACGGGAACTAGCGGGATGGGGCGAGCAGTTCTTC
TRBV7-2	few	TRBD2	TRBJ2-1	CASSVQSGGTNEQFF	TGTGCCAGCAGCGTGCAGTCGGGAGGAACCAATGAGCAGTTCTTC
TRBV7-9	NA	TRBD1	TRBJ1-4	CASSLGTGVEKLFF	TGTGCCAGCAGCTTGGGGACAGGGGTCGAAAAACTGTTTTTT
TRBV5-5	NA	TRBD2	TRBJ2-1	CASSQIPAGGINEQFF	TGTGCCAGCAGCCAGATCCCGGCGGGAGGTATCAATGAGCAGTTCTTC
TRBV6-1	few	NA	TRBJ2-7	CASSHGLDYEQYF	TGTGCCAGCAGCCACGGCCTGGATTACGAGCAGTACTTC
TRBV5-1	NA	TRBD2	TRBJ2-1	CASTEGLAGLYNEQFF	TGCGCCAGCACCGAAGGACTAGCGGGATTATACAATGAGCAGTTCTTC
TRBV15	few	NA	TRBJ1-5	CATSRSGPYGQPQHF	TGTGCCACCAGCAGATCGGGCCCTTACGGGCAGCCCCAGCATTTT
TRBV7-8	NA	NA	TRBJ2-5	CASSHLDPLAQETQYF	TGTGCCAGCAGCCACCTGGACCCACTAGCACAAGAGACCCAGTACTTC
TRBV30	NA	TRBD2	TRBJ2-1	CAWSELAGYNEQFF	TGTGCCTGGAGCGAACTAGCGGGGTACAATGAGCAGTTCTTC
TRBV6-1	many	NA	TRBJ1-2	CASSERANYGYTF	TGTGCCAGCAGTGAACGGGCTAACTATGGCTACACCTTC
TRBV5-1	NA	NA	TRBJ2-5	CASSLTELETQYF	TGCGCCAGCAGCTTGACTGAACTGGAGACCCAGTACTTC
TRBV20-1	few	TRBD1	TRBJ2-2	CSVAGGVAGELFF	TGCAGTGTAGCAGGGGGAGTTGCCGGGGAGCTGTTTTTT
TRBV5-1	NA	NA	TRBJ1-4	CASSQNGLSTNEKLFF	TGCGCCAGCAGCCAGAATGGCCTTTCAACTAATGAAAAACTGTTTTTT
TRBV7-8	NA	TRBD2	TRBJ2-1	CALAGGYNEQFF	TGTGCCTTGGCGGGAGGTTACAATGAGCAGTTCTTC
TRBV29-1	NA	NA	TRBJ2-4	CSASAAKNIQYF	TGCAGCGCCTCGGCCGCCAAAAACATTCAGTACTTC
TRBV18	NA	TRBD2	TRBJ2-7	CASSPLPSGSSYEQYF	TGTGCCAGCTCACCACTTCCTAGCGGGAGCTCCTACGAGCAGTACTTC
TRBV28	NA	NA	TRBJ2-6	CASRLQGTGANVLTF	TGTGCCAGCAGGCTCCAGGGGACTGGGGCCAACGTCCTGACTTTC
TRBV2	NA	TRBD2	TRBJ2-1	CASSGAGPPAGGTYNEQFF	TGTGCCAGCAGTGGGGCAGGGCCCCCAGCGGGAGGGACCTACAATGAGCAGTTCTTC
TRBV11-2	NA	NA	TRBJ1-6	CASSFQGKNSPLHF	TGTGCCAGCAGCTTCCAGGGCAAGAATTCACCCCTCCACTTT
TRBV11-1	few	TRBD2	TRBJ2-5	CASSQYDHAAGEQETQYF	TGTGCCAGCAGCCAATATGATCACGCGGCGGGGGAACAAGAGACCCAGTACTTC